This is a list of T cell receptor beta chains from one sample in a study of T-cell memory formation after mild COVID-19. TCRdb re-analysed the 5' RACE reads in MiXCR, keeping a single row per CDR3 protein. Among approximately 190,000 distinct CDR3 sequences, about 16% were seen once, and the ten largest hold about 2.4%. The sequenced sample was PBMCs or a T cell subset sorted from them (not recorded which). The receptors were sampled from an adult woman who had mild COVID-19 (a few samples of this study predate the infection). Cell type and time point are not known. Each CDR3 is given with its conserved first and last residue.

V: TRBV20-1
J: TRBJ1-2
CDR3: CSARVMGQGFGYGYTF

V: TRBV5-1
J: TRBJ1-1
CDR3: CASSLVQGETEAFF

V: TRBV7-2
J: TRBJ1-1
CDR3: CASSLVGQGPGTEAFF

V: TRBV5-1
J: TRBJ2-2
CDR3: CASSLLGGSTGELFF

V: TRBV20-1
J: TRBJ1-1
CDR3: CSARWGMNTEAFF

V: TRBV7-3
J: TRBJ1-1
CDR3: CASSLGGLDTEAFF

V: TRBV5-1
J: TRBJ1-1
CDR3: CASSGDADTEAFF

V: TRBV5-5
J: TRBJ1-5
CDR3: CASSLGRQGQNNQPQHF

V: TRBV23-1
J: TRBJ2-6
CDR3: CASSLAERSRGANVLTF

V: TRBV6-4
J: TRBJ2-3
CDR3: CASSDSTGGADTQYF

V: TRBV12-3/TRBV12-4
J: TRBJ2-6
CDR3: CASRIQGAGANVLTF

V: TRBV7-9
J: TRBJ2-1
CDR3: CASSLGGQGVRNEQFF

V: TRBV7-9
J: TRBJ1-6
CDR3: CASSPPGRGSPLHF

V: TRBV6-2/TRBV6-3
J: TRBJ1-2
CDR3: CASSYRSKEGYTF

V: TRBV7-3
J: TRBJ2-7
CDR3: CASSPVAGGREEQYF

V: TRBV29-1
J: TRBJ1-1
CDR3: CSVGGQNTEAFF

V: TRBV14
J: TRBJ2-3
CDR3: CASSQKPGRKNTDTQYF

V: TRBV12-3/TRBV12-4
J: TRBJ1-2
CDR3: CASSLRRQGDTGDGYTF

V: TRBV30
J: TRBJ1-2
CDR3: CASETGYGYTF

V: TRBV7-8
J: TRBJ2-5
CDR3: CASSLALWGRRRTQYF

V: TRBV12-3/TRBV12-4
J: TRBJ1-6
CDR3: CASSPTASPLHF

V: TRBV20-1
J: TRBJ1-2
CDR3: CSAFGYYGYTF

V: TRBV29-1
J: TRBJ2-1
CDR3: CSVDTGKRNEQFF

V: TRBV29-1
J: TRBJ1-2
CDR3: CSVDQRNYGYTF

V: TRBV19
J: TRBJ2-1
CDR3: CASSIGVSSYNEQFF

V: TRBV29-1
J: TRBJ2-1
CDR3: CSVGADEQFF

V: TRBV2
J: TRBJ2-7
CDR3: CASSGDPFSYEQYF

V: TRBV5-1
J: TRBJ2-7
CDR3: CASSLRPGTPEYEQYF

V: TRBV5-1
J: TRBJ1-1
CDR3: CASSAGQGAIGTEAFF

V: TRBV7-3
J: TRBJ2-4
CDR3: CASSPGDPGNIQYF

V: TRBV5-1
J: TRBJ2-5
CDR3: CASSHTQGPGTQYF

V: TRBV7-2
J: TRBJ2-1
CDR3: CASSSPTSGSMSYNEQFF

V: TRBV5-1
J: TRBJ2-2
CDR3: CASSLGWNTGELFF

V: TRBV14
J: TRBJ1-2
CDR3: CASSQLNYGYTF

V: TRBV5-1
J: TRBJ1-1
CDR3: CASSLAHGKGEAFF

V: TRBV9
J: TRBJ2-1
CDR3: CASSVAGGANEQFF

V: TRBV7-2
J: TRBJ1-2
CDR3: CASSPDSAAGGYTF

V: TRBV27
J: TRBJ2-6
CDR3: CASSRPGPSSGANVLTF

V: TRBV15
J: TRBJ2-2
CDR3: CATSRLAGVFGNTGELFF

V: TRBV11-2
J: TRBJ2-7
CDR3: CASSGRAGIHEQYF

V: TRBV12-3/TRBV12-4
J: TRBJ2-2
CDR3: CASSLGTGRTGELFF

V: TRBV5-1
J: TRBJ2-6
CDR3: CASSALLGGQSSGANVLTF

V: TRBV5-1
J: TRBJ1-6
CDR3: CASSNGQGVDSPLHF

V: TRBV7-3
J: TRBJ2-2
CDR3: CASSSTPGSTGELFF

V: TRBV7-8
J: TRBJ2-3
CDR3: CASSSRPPGVSTDTQYF

V: TRBV29-1
J: TRBJ1-1
CDR3: CSVQDRGYTEAFF

V: TRBV30
J: TRBJ1-2
CDR3: CAWRQGLNYGYTF

V: TRBV6-6
J: TRBJ2-4
CDR3: CASSRDRAKNIQYF

V: TRBV6-2/TRBV6-3
J: TRBJ2-2
CDR3: CASSYSRGRDTGELFF

V: TRBV12-3/TRBV12-4
J: TRBJ1-6
CDR3: CASKEGTRYSPLHF

V: TRBV27
J: TRBJ2-7
CDR3: CASSFGRGAPGEQYF

V: TRBV20-1
J: TRBJ1-1
CDR3: CSARSGNTEAFF

V: TRBV12-3/TRBV12-4
J: TRBJ1-1
CDR3: CASSFREDTEAFF

V: TRBV5-1
J: TRBJ1-2
CDR3: CASSLAGDRVGYTF

V: TRBV6-1
J: TRBJ1-2
CDR3: CASSEGQRGDYGYTF

V: TRBV12-3/TRBV12-4
J: TRBJ2-1
CDR3: CASSLAESRGQFF

V: TRBV29-1
J: TRBJ1-1
CDR3: CSGLKGTEAFF